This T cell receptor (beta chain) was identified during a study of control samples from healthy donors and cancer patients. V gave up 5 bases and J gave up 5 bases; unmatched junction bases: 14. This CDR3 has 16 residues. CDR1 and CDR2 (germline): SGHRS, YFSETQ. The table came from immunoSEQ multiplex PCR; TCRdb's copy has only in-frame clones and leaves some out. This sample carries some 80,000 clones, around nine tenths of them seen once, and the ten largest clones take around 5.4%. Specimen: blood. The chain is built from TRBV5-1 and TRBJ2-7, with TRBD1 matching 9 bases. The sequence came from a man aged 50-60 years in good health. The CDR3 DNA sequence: TGCGCCAGCAGTCGAATTGAGCCGGGACAGGGTGACGAGCAGTACTTC. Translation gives CASSRIEPGQGDEQYF.